Listed here are 9 T cell receptor beta chains from one sample, sequenced in a study of human T cells and chemical hapten exposure. Using its own MiXCR run on the RACE reads, TCRdb lists one record per CDR3 protein. Of 90,000 to 140,000 distinct CDR3 sequences in the sample, under 40% were seen once. The time point was: patch test 3, about 24 weeks after DPC sensitization. Noted treatment: therapeutic diphenylcyclopropenone sensitization with weekly scalp DPC. Sample: whole blood, taken in connection with sensitization to the hapten diphenylcyclopropenone (DPC). The receptors stem from a man aged 35 to 55 with alopecia areata. Some clones in this sample may be carry-over from other donors' samples.

This chain uses TRBV25-1 with TRBJ2-1; D ambiguous. The V and J ends lost 7 bases and 0 bases respectively, with 7 bases between them. The CDR3 spans 13 residues. Germline V CDR1 and CDR2: MGHDK, SYGVNS. CDR3 region: CASTAGSYNEQFF. CDR3 in DNA: TGTGCCAGCACGGCAGGCTCCTACAATGAGCAGTTCTTC. Based on the CDR3 plus reference TRBV25-1 and TRBJ2-1, the full variable domain is EADIYQTPRYLVIGTGKKITLECSQTMGHDKMYWYQQDPGMELHLIHYSYGVNSTEKGDLSSESTVSRIRTEHFPLTLESARPSHTSQYLCASTAGSYNEQFFGPGTRLTVL.

This chain connects TRBV3-1 to TRBJ2-3; tentative D call: TRBD2 (5 bases). The CDR3 is 13 amino acids. V was trimmed by 3 bases and J by 6 bases, leaving 10 bases between them. Germline V gene data show CDR1 as LGHDT and CDR2 as YNNKEL (reference sequence). CDR3 protein: CASSQSPGDTQYF. The CDR3 nucleotides are TGTGCCAGCAGCCAGTCCCCGGGGGATACGCAGTATTTT.

This sequence joins TRBV20-1 and TRBJ2-1; 11 nucleotides line up with TRBD2. CDR3 length equals 16 residues. V was clipped by 6 bases and J by 1 base; unmatched bases: 8. The germline gives CDR1 DFQATT, CDR2 SNEGSKA (reference sequence). CDR3 sequence reads: CSARVAGGLSYNEQFF. CDR3 nucleotides: TGCAGTGCCAGGGTAGCGGGAGGGCTGTCCTACAATGAGCAGTTCTTC.

The chain has TRBV28 and TRBJ2-2; 7 nucleotides agree with TRBD2. J was trimmed by 5 bases and V by 8 bases; bases with no gene match: 11. Germline V gene data show CDR1 as MDHEN and CDR2 as SYDVKM. The CDR3 runs to 15 residues. The CDR3 reads CASLNRAGITGELFF. CDR3 in DNA: TGTGCCAGCCTTAACCGAGCGGGAATTACCGGGGAGCTGTTTTTT.

This clonotype was found a few times. The chain couples TRBV18 to TRBJ1-5; possible D gene TRBD1, 5 bases. Germline V gene data show CDR1 as KGHSH and CDR2 as LQKENI. V was cut by 2 bases and J by 8 bases, with 10 bases left in between. The CDR3 sequence is 13 residues long. The CDR3 region is CASSPGRDEPQHF. CDR3 bases: TGTGCCAGCTCACCAGGACGGGACGAGCCCCAGCATTTT.

This clonotype was recorded a few times. The chain combines TRBV29-1 with TRBJ2-3; no definite D call. Trimming pared 4 bases from V and 6 bases from J, leaving 8 bases between. Germline CDR1 SQVTM, CDR2 ANQGSEA. This CDR3 is built from 11 residues. Here the CDR3 reads CSVGGKDTQYF. For the CDR3, the DNA is TGCAGCGTTGGCGGAAAGGATACGCAGTATTTT.

The chain has TRBV7-9 and TRBJ2-3; TRBD2 aligns across 8 bases. J was trimmed by 0 bases and V by 8 bases; bases with no gene match: 7. Germline CDR1 SEHNR, CDR2 FQNEAQ (reference sequence). The CDR3 has 15 residues. The CDR3 nucleotides are TGTGCCAGCCTAAGCGGGAGAACAAGCACAGATACGCAGTATTTT. This gives the protein CASLSGRTSTDTQYF.

V gene TRBV6-2 or TRBV6-3 combines with J gene TRBJ2-6; unclear D gene. Between the trimmed V and J ends, which lost 0 bases and 3 bases, there was a span of 0 bases. Per the germline V gene, CDR1 is MNHEY and CDR2 is SVGEGT. The CDR3 has 13 residues. The CDR3 DNA is TGTGCCAGCAGTTACTCTGGGGCCAACGTCCTGACTTTC. It specifies CASSYSGANVLTF.

The genes are TRBV5-5 and TRBJ1-1; D is unclear. V gave up 1 base and J gave up 2 bases, with 9 bases separating them. Germline CDR1 SGHKS, CDR2 YYEKEE (reference sequence). This CDR3 comprises 14 residues. The CDR3 here is CASSLSWANTEAFF. The CDR3 DNA is TGTGCCAGCAGCTTGAGCTGGGCTAACACTGAAGCTTTCTTT.